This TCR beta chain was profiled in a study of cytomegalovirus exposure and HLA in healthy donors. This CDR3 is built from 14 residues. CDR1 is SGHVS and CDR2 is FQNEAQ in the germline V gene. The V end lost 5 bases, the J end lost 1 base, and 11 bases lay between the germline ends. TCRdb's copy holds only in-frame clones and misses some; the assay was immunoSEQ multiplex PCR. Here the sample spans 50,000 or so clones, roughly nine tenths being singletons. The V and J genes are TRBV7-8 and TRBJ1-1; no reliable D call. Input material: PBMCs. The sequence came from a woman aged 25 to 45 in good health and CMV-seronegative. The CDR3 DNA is TGTGCCAGCAGCCCCATTACACCGAACACTGAAGCTTTCTTT. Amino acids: CASSPITPNTEAFF.